This TCR beta chain was captured by sequencing in a study of T cell repertoires in cytomegalovirus infection. Whole-study context: It was recently identified HLA-C-restricted and well-studied HLA-B-restricted CMV epitopes that the study used. Public TCR beta signatures provided an indication of both CMV infection and a matching HLA type. Study conclusions and caveats: HLA-C-restricted TCR beta clonotypes specific for CMV led the ex vivo response.

Germline loops: CDR1 SGDLS, CDR2 YYNGEE. The CDR3 is 19 amino acids. Trimming took 0 bases from V and 5 from J, leaving 23 bases between them. TCRdb analysed the reads with MiXCR anew, one entry per CDR3 protein. The data hold roughly 920,000 distinct CDR3 sequences, with roughly 30% observed a single time. This clonotype was found a few times. What it recognizes is unknown. The clonotype originates from a human donor in good health (CMV status not recorded). Some clones in this sample may be carry-over from other donors' samples. The sequencing used cultured CD8+ T cells from PBMCs, collected from culture after CMV antigen stimulation. This rearrangement joins TRBV9 to TRBJ2-2; D unclear. The CDR3 nucleotides are TGTGCCAGCAGCGTAGGAGGAAGTTCGTCACAGCGAAAGACCGGGGAGCTGTTTTTT. It encodes CASSVGGSSSQRKTGELFF. The variable domain in full, completed from reference TRBV9 and TRBJ2-2, reads DSGVTQTPKHLITATGQRVTLRCSPRSGDLSVYWYQQSLDQGLQFLIQYYNGEERAKGNILERFSAQQFPDLHSELNLSSLELGDSALYFCASSVGGSSSQRKTGELFFGEGSRLTVL.